This TCR beta chain stems from a study of shared clonotypes between healthy human individuals. The overall study: The cohort comprised a couple of women and a few men. Their ages spanned 18 to 49 years.

Each sorted subset replicate got 200 ng genomic DNA, roughly 27,000 genomes. Generated by immunoSEQ multiplex PCR, the TCRdb table keeps only in-frame clones and is missing some. The table includes about 870,000 clones, roughly 92% detected once. General study results and limits: As a rule, naive subsets had a larger estimated richness than memory subsets.

CD45RO-negative, CCR7-selected cells formed the naive CD8 fraction, which excluded terminally differentiated effector memory CD45RA+ cells. CDR1 LNHDA and CDR2 SQIVND come from the germline V gene (reference sequence). The V gene lost 0 bases and the J gene lost 0 bases, with 9 bases spanning the gap. This CDR3 is built from 16 residues. Concerning this clone: Its antigen remains unknown.

The origin of this receptor is a man aged 25-45 years in good health. This chain joins TRBV19 and TRBJ2-1, with a weak D call TRBD1 (6 bases). The source material was naive CD8+ T cells sorted from blood. In DNA form, the CDR3 reads TGTGCCAGTAGTATAGATAGCAGGGGCTCCTACAATGAGCAGTTCTTC. As protein: CASSIDSRGSYNEQFF. Variable domain in full (rest from reference TRBV19 and TRBJ2-1): DGGITQSPKYLFRKEGQNVTLSCEQNLNHDAMYWYRQDPGQGLRLIYYSQIVNDFQKGDIAEGYSVSREKKESFPLTVTSAQKNPTAFYLCASSIDSRGSYNEQFFGPGTRLTVL.